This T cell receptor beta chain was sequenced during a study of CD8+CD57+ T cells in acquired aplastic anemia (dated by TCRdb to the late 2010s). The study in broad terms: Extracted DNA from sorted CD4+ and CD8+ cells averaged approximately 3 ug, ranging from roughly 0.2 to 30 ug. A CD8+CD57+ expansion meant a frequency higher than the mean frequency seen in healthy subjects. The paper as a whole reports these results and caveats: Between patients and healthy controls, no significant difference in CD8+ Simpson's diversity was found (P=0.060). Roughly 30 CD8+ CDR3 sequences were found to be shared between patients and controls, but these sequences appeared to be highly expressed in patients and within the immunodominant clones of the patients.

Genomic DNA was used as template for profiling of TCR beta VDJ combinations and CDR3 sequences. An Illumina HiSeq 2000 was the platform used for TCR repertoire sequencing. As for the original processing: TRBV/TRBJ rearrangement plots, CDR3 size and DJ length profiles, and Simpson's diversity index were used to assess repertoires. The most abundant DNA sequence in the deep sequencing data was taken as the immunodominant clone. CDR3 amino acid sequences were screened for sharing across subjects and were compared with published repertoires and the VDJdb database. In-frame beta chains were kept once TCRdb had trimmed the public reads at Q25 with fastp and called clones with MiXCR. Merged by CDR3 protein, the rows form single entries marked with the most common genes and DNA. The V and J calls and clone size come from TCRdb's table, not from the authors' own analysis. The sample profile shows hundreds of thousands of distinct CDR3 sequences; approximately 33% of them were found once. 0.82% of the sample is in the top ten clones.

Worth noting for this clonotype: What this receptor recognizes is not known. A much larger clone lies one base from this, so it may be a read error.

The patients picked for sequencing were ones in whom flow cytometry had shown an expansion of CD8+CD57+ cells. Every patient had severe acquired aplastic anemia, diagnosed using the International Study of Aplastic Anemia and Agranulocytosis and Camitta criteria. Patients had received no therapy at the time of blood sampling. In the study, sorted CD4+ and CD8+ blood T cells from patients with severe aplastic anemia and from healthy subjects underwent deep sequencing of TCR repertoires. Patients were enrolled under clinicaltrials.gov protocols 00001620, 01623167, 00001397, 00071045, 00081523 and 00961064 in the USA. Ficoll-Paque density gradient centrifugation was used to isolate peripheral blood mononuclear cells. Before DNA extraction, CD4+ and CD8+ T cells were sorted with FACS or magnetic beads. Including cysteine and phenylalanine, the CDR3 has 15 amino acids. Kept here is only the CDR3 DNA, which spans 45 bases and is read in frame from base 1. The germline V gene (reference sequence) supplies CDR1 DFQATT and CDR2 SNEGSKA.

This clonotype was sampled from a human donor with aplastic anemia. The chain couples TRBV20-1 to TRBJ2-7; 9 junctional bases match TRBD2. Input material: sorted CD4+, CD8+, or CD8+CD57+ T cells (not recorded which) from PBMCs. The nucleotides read TGCGGTGCCCTGCGGGAGGGGGCAGCTGACTACGAGCAGTACTTC. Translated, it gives CGALREGAADYEQYF.